The next 8 T cell receptor beta chains were all read from a single sample in a study of T-cell reconstitution after alpha-beta-depleted transplantation in children (dated by TCRdb to 2015 to 2016). This specimen's time point label, interpreted: day 60 (about 2 months) after transplantation. The treatment or condition label on this specimen signifies: allogeneic hematopoietic cell transplantation with graft depleted of TCRalphabeta T cells and CD19 B cells. The library relied on PCR. Sequencing was carried out with an Illumina HiSeq 2500. To normalize quantification of the TCRbeta repertoire, the TCR libraries were built with molecular barcoding that relied on unique molecular identifiers. TCRdb reworked the public reads: Q25 trimming with fastp, MiXCR clone assembly, productive beta chains retained. CDR3 protein duplicates are merged, each entry listing the most common genes and DNA. In this sample the table shows tens of thousands of distinct CDR3 sequences, approximately 6% of which occur a single time. The ten largest clonotypes hold around 30% of the sample.

The sequencing used PBMCs, mostly from graft donor cells, collected 60 days after TCRalphabeta/CD19-depleted stem cell transplant. These receptor sequences come from a female patient aged 2-9 years who had a stem cell transplant for aplastic anemia, so the T cells may come from the graft donor.

This clonotype was seen many times. This chain links TRBV15 with TRBJ2-1, with 8 nucleotides matching TRBD2. With 3 bases clipped from V and 8 bases from J, the junction kept 15 bases outside the gene matches. The V gene's germline CDR1 is LNHNV and CDR2 YYDKDF (reference sequence). This CDR3 contains 17 residues. The CDR3 nucleotides are TGTGCCACCAGCAGCCGACGGCGGGGGGCTGCATGGGATGAGCAGTTCTTC. Its protein product is CATSSRRRGAAWDEQFF.

This clonotype was detected ten times or more. The J gene is TRBJ1-5, the V gene TRBV7-6; possible D gene TRBD1, 5 bases. Trimming shortened V by 1 base and J by 4 bases, and 8 bases separated the two germline ends. CDR3 length equals 14 residues. Looked up from germline, CDR1 is SGHVS and CDR2 is FNYEAQ. This CDR3 reads CASSLGAGNQPQHF. The CDR3, as DNA: TGTGCCAGCAGCTTAGGGGCAGGGAATCAGCCCCAGCATTTT.

This clonotype was seen only a few times. The chain joins TRBV28 to TRBJ1-1; D not resolved. The V gene's germline CDR1 is MDHEN and CDR2 SYDVKM. The CDR3 runs to 10 residues. V was clipped by 8 bases and J by 3 bases, with 4 bases between them. The CDR3 DNA follows: TGTGCCAGCGCGGACACTGAAGCTTTCTTT. This codes for CASADTEAFF.

This clonotype was counted ten times or more. The rearrangement uses TRBV5-1 and TRBJ2-1; 9 positions match TRBD2. Germline assignment: CDR1 SGHRS and CDR2 YFSETQ. V shed 3 bases, J shed 6 bases, and the junction held 13 bases outside the gene matches. The CDR3 has 17 residues. CDR3 in amino acids: CASSYSLPGLAANEQFF. Written as DNA, the CDR3 is TGCGCCAGCAGCTACTCACTACCGGGACTAGCAGCCAATGAGCAGTTCTTC.

The sample holds many counts of this clonotype. The chain recombines TRBV5-1 with TRBJ2-7; D may correspond to TRBD1 or TRBD2 (5 bases each). The V end was cut by 3 bases, the J end by 1 base, with 8 bases between. This CDR3 is built from 13 residues. Germline V gene sequence: CDR1 SGHRS, CDR2 YFSETQ. The CDR3 DNA follows: TGCGCCAGCAGCTGGGGACGGTCCTACGAGCAGTACTTC. It codes for CASSWGRSYEQYF. Looking up the rest from reference TRBV5-1 and TRBJ2-7 gives the full variable domain: KAGVTQTPRYLIKTRGQQVTLSCSPISGHRSVSWYQQTPGQGLQFLFEYFSETQRNKGNFPGRFSGRQFSNSRSEMNVSTLELGDSALYLCASSWGRSYEQYFGPGTRLTVT.

This clonotype was picked up many times. The chain links TRBV18 to TRBJ2-1; tentatively, D is TRBD1 or TRBD2 (5 bases each). The germline V and J ends were trimmed by 3 bases and 6 bases, with 15 bases remaining between them. CDR3 size: 15 residues. CDR1 and CDR2 (germline): KGHSH, LQKENI. CDR3 sequence: CASSPRGPPGNEQFF. CDR3 coding DNA: TGTGCCAGCTCACCCCGGGGACCGCCCGGCAATGAGCAGTTCTTC.

There are many counts of this clonotype. Germline is not matched at one junction end, which may reflect a read error. The rearrangement joins TRBV5-1 to TRBJ1-2; D is undetermined. The germline gives CDR1 SGHRS, CDR2 YFSETQ. The length of the CDR3 is 13 residues. In DNA form, the CDR3 reads TGTGCCAGCAGTCCTGACATCAACTATGGCTACACCTTC. It translates to CASSPDINYGYTF. Combining the CDR3 with reference TRBV5-1 and TRBJ1-2 gives the whole variable domain KAGVTQTPRYLIKTRGQQVTLSCSPISGHRSVSWYQQTPGQGLQFLFEYFSETQRNKGNFPGRFSGRQFSNSRSEMNVSTLELGDSALYLCASSPDINYGYTFGSGTRLTVV.

This clonotype was seen at least ten times. The chain uses TRBV12-3 or TRBV12-4 and TRBJ1-5; perhaps TRBD1 as D (5 bases). The ends were cut back, 8 bases at V and 6 bases at J, with 14 bases in the middle. The CDR3 has 13 amino acids. The CDR3 is CASGVGGTQPQHF. The CDR3 DNA reads as TGTGCCAGCGGAGTGGGGGGGACTCAGCCCCAGCATTTT.